This T cell receptor beta chain comes out of a study of OX40 agonist ivuxolimab in advanced cancers. Study summary: At roughly 83% male, the cohort had a mean age of about 55 years, ranging from about 23 to 79.

CDR1 is MNHEY, CDR2 SVGAGI, per germline. Deletions cut 5 bases from V and 0 bases from J, with 8 bases between. This CDR3 is built from 14 residues. The table came from immunoSEQ multiplex PCR; TCRdb's copy has only in-frame clones and leaves some out. The sample holds more than 75,000 clones, around 86% seen once. The sequence was collected from an adult with an advanced solid tumor such as melanoma, head and neck, liver or kidney cancer. The source was CD4+ or CD8+ T cells sorted from blood, collected in a trial of the OX40 agonist ivuxolimab. The V call is TRBV6-5, the J call TRBJ1-5, with D perhaps TRBD1 (5 bases). The CDR3 is CASSGHVSNQPQHF. The CDR3 bases are TGTGCCAGCAGTGGACACGTTAGCAATCAGCCCCAGCATTTT.